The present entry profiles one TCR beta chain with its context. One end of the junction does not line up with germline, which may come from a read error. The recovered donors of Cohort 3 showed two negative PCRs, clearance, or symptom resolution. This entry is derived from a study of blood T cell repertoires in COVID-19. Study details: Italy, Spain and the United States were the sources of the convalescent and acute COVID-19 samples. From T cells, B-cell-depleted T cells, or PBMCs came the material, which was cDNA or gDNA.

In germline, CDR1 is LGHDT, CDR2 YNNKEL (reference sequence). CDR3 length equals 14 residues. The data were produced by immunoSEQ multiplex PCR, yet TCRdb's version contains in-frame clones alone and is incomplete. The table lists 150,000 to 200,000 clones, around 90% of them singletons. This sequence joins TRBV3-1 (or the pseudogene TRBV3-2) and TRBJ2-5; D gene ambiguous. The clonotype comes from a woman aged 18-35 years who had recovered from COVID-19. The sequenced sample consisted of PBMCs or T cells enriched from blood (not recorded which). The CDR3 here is CASSQDMYQETQYF. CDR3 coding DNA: TGTGCCAGCAGTCAAGACATGTACCAAGAGACCCAGTACTTC.